This passage covers 21 T cell receptor beta chains from one sample sequenced in a study of control samples from healthy donors and cancer patients. Using immunoSEQ multiplex PCR, the repertoire was profiled, and TCRdb retains in-frame clones only, with some absent. The sample holds 250,000 to 300,000 clones, roughly 87% seen once. Sequences were obtained from PBMCs. These receptors were taken from a woman aged 60-75 years with lung cancer.

The CDR3 coding sequence is TGTGCCAGCAGCGCAGGGATCTCCTATGGCTACACCTTC. This encodes CASSAGISYGYTF. This chain joins TRBV5-5 and TRBJ1-2; possibly TRBD1 for D (5 bases). The V end lost 4 bases, the J end lost 4 bases, and 11 bases lay between the germline ends. Looked up from germline, CDR1 is SGHKS and CDR2 is YYEKEE (reference sequence). The CDR3 is 13 amino acids.

The rearrangement uses TRBV5-1 and TRBJ2-5; 13 nucleotides align to TRBD2. This CDR3 comprises 16 residues. Germline lookup yields CDR1 SGHRS and CDR2 YFSETQ. The junction had 1 base not matched to a gene; V was cut back by 1 base and J by 1 base. The CDR3 sequence is CASSLRTSGGQETQYF. As DNA, the CDR3 is TGCGCCAGCAGCTTGAGGACTAGCGGGGGCCAAGAGACCCAGTACTTC.

This chain links TRBV24-1 with TRBJ2-1; perhaps D is TRBD1 or TRBD2 (6 bases each). This CDR3 has 17 amino acids. V lost 9 bases to trimming and J lost 8 bases, with 28 bases between them. CDR1 KGHDR and CDR2 SFDVKD come from the germline V gene. The CDR3 bases are TGTGCCACCGGGGCATTTACGGCGGAGGGGGGAAATTATGAGCAGTTCTTC. Translated, it gives CATGAFTAEGGNYEQFF.

The chain couples TRBV15 to TRBJ1-1; no clear D gene. CDR3 length: 13 amino acids. Trimming removed 1 base from V and 3 bases from J, with 6 bases in between. Germline CDR1 is LNHNV and CDR2 is YYDKDF (reference sequence). The CDR3 here is CATSRGSDTEAFF. CDR3 DNA sequence: TGTGCCACCAGCAGAGGTTCGGACACTGAAGCTTTCTTT. Combining the CDR3 with reference TRBV15 and TRBJ1-1 gives the whole variable domain DAMVIQNPRYQVTQFGKPVTLSCSQTLNHNVMYWYQQKSSQAPKLLFHYYDKDFNNEADTPDNFQSRRPNTSFCFLDIRSPGLGDTAMYLCATSRGSDTEAFFGQGTRLTVV.

The V gene is TRBV9, the J gene TRBJ2-3, with D hard to call. Germline values: CDR1 SGDLS, CDR2 YYNGEE. CDR3 size: 18 residues. V was clipped by 0 bases and J by 3 bases, with 20 bases between them. CDR3 in amino acids: CASSVEAPGAHGTDTQYF. As DNA, the CDR3 is TGTGCCAGCAGCGTAGAGGCCCCAGGCGCCCATGGAACAGATACGCAGTATTTT. Variable domain in full (rest from reference TRBV9 and TRBJ2-3): DSGVTQTPKHLITATGQRVTLRCSPRSGDLSVYWYQQSLDQGLQFLIQYYNGEERAKGNILERFSAQQFPDLHSELNLSSLELGDSALYFCASSVEAPGAHGTDTQYFGPGTRLTVL.

J is TRBJ1-2 and V is TRBV27, with 7 nucleotides matching TRBD1. V lost 5 bases and J lost 5; bases outside the gene matches: 8. Per germline, CDR1 MNHEY and CDR2 SMNVEV (reference sequence). The CDR3 loop spans 14 amino acids. The CDR3 region is CASSPGDSDYGYTF. Here the CDR3 DNA reads TGTGCCAGCAGTCCAGGGGACAGCGATTATGGCTACACCTTC.

The chain uses TRBV6-1 and TRBJ1-2, with 7 bases matching TRBD1. This CDR3 comprises 17 residues. The V gene end was trimmed by 3 bases and the J gene end by 1 base; junction bases not matched to a gene: 11. Germline assignment: CDR1 MNHNS and CDR2 SASEGT. The CDR3 DNA reads TGTGCCAGCAGTGACCTGGACAGGATCTCCTTTAACTATGGCTACACCTTC. It translates to CASSDLDRISFNYGYTF.

The gene calls are TRBV28 and TRBJ2-7; 7 nucleotides match TRBD1. The CDR3 spans 12 residues. CDR1 is MDHEN and CDR2 is SYDVKM in the germline V gene. Germline trimming cut 6 bases from V and 4 bases from J; bases unmatched to any gene: 3. CDR3 in amino acids: CASSETGYEQYF. CDR3 nucleotide sequence: TGTGCCAGCAGCGAGACAGGGTACGAGCAGTACTTC.

This chain joins TRBV28 and TRBJ1-2; D is ambiguous. Germline values: CDR1 MDHEN, CDR2 SYDVKM. The V end was cut by 5 bases, the J end by 7 bases, with 17 bases between. This CDR3 has 14 residues. CDR3 coding DNA: TGTGCCAGCAGTGCCACCGGGGTATTTAGTGGCTACACCTTC. Amino acid sequence: CASSATGVFSGYTF.

This clone has more than one count but fewer than ten. The rearrangement links TRBV7-2 to TRBJ1-1; tentative D call: TRBD1 (5 bases). This CDR3 has 19 residues. Germline assignment: CDR1 SGHTA and CDR2 FQGNSA. V was clipped by 5 bases and J by 1 base, with 26 bases between them. CDR3 protein: CASSAYGTSRKDSNTEAFF. CDR3 DNA: TGTGCCAGCAGCGCTTATGGGACCTCGAGGAAGGATTCGAACACTGAAGCTTTCTTT.

The rearrangement links TRBV7-3 to TRBJ2-2; 7 nucleotides line up with TRBD1. CDR3 size: 16 residues. Per germline, CDR1 SGHTA and CDR2 FQGTGA. V shed 5 bases, J shed 4 bases, and the junction held 10 bases outside the gene matches. CDR3 sequence (DNA): TGTGCCAGCAGCGTACAGGGGCCCCTGAGCACCGGGGAGCTGTTTTTT. Translated: CASSVQGPLSTGELFF.

The gene calls are TRBV18 and TRBJ1-1; D gene ambiguous. Germline V lookup: CDR1 KGHSH, CDR2 LQKENI. The CDR3 is made up of 13 amino acids. Trimming removed 6 bases from V and 3 bases from J, with 11 bases in between. In DNA form, the CDR3 reads TGTGCCAGCTCTCCCATCCGGGACACTGAAGCTTTCTTT. Translated: CASSPIRDTEAFF.

The rearrangement joins TRBV18 to TRBJ1-1; D gene ambiguous. The V and J ends lost 0 bases and 0 bases respectively, with 8 bases between them. The CDR3 consists of 15 residues. Germline assignment: CDR1 KGHSH and CDR2 LQKENI. CDR3 sequence (DNA): TGTGCCAGCTCACCACCGAATACGGTGAACACTGAAGCTTTCTTT. It specifies CASSPPNTVNTEAFF.

The chain links TRBV19 to TRBJ2-7, with 9 positions matching TRBD1. The CDR3 extends over 15 amino acids. After removal of 5 bases from V and 6 bases from J, the junction contained 11 bases not matched to a gene. Looked up from germline, CDR1 is LNHDA and CDR2 is SQIVND (reference sequence). The CDR3 sequence: CASSPSGTGLGEQYF. For the CDR3, the DNA is TGTGCCAGTAGTCCTTCCGGGACAGGGCTGGGCGAGCAGTACTTC.

The chain has TRBV19 and TRBJ2-1; D is possibly TRBD1 (5 bases). Trimming removed 3 bases from V and 3 bases from J, with 15 bases in between. The CDR3 is 16 amino acids. CDR1 and CDR2 (germline): LNHDA, SQIVND (reference sequence). The CDR3 protein is CASSIGALRRYNEQFF. The CDR3 bases are TGTGCCAGTAGTATTGGGGCTTTAAGACGCTACAATGAGCAGTTCTTC.

The chain uses TRBV6-2 or TRBV6-3 and TRBJ1-2; D gene unclear. V gave up 2 bases and J gave up 2 bases, with 18 bases separating them. CDR3 size: 17 residues. Germline-derived CDR1 and CDR2 are MNHEY and SVGEGT. The CDR3 sequence: CASSYGSWTYRNYGYTF. Written as DNA, the CDR3 is TGTGCCAGCAGTTACGGGTCCTGGACTTATCGAAACTATGGCTACACCTTC.

The genes are TRBV24-1 and TRBJ2-3, with no clear D. The CDR3 runs 17 residues. V lost 3 bases to trimming and J lost 2 bases, with 17 bases between them. The germline gives CDR1 KGHDR, CDR2 SFDVKD. CDR3 nucleotides: TGTGCCACCAGTGATCCCCTAAGGCCCTCGTCCACAGATACGCAGTATTTT. Its protein is CATSDPLRPSSTDTQYF.

This chain uses TRBV7-9 with TRBJ2-7, with 8 bases aligning to TRBD1. Germline V gene sequence: CDR1 SEHNR, CDR2 FQNEAQ (reference sequence). The CDR3 consists of 13 residues. V gave up 5 bases and J gave up 6 bases; unmatched junction bases: 6. This chain's CDR3 is CASSQGAGFEQYF. The CDR3 bases are TGTGCCAGCAGCCAGGGGGCCGGCTTCGAGCAGTACTTC.

V gene TRBV6-5 combines with J gene TRBJ1-1; TRBD1 aligns across 7 bases. The CDR3 totals 13 residues. The germline V gene has CDR1 MNHEY and CDR2 SVGAGI. V lost 2 bases, J lost 9 bases, and 6 bases stayed unmatched. CDR3 region: CASSYARGGKAFF. The CDR3 region has the DNA TGTGCCAGCAGTTACGCCAGGGGGGGGAAAGCTTTCTTT.

The gene calls are TRBV6-5 and TRBJ1-4; the match to TRBD1 covers 8 bases. CDR1 is MNHEY and CDR2 is SVGAGI in the germline V gene. The CDR3 sequence is 14 residues long. V was pared by 6 bases and J by 4 bases, with 4 bases of the junction left unmatched. The CDR3 DNA reads TGTGCCAGCAGACCGGGACAGGTTAATGAAAAACTGTTTTTT. This sequence encodes CASRPGQVNEKLFF.

The chain joins TRBV3-1 (or the pseudogene TRBV3-2) to TRBJ2-7, with TRBD1 matching over 11 bases. V shed 0 bases, J shed 6 bases, and the junction held 1 base outside the gene matches. CDR3 length: 14 residues. Germline values: CDR1 LGHDT, CDR2 YNNKEL (reference sequence). This CDR3 reads CASSQDGTGGEQYF. The CDR3 DNA reads as TGTGCCAGCAGCCAAGACGGGACAGGGGGCGAGCAGTACTTC.